This T cell receptor beta chain appears in the sequencing data of a study of T cell changes during pregnancy in multiple sclerosis. Only in-frame clones appear in the TCRdb table, and some are missing; sequencing was by immunoSEQ multiplex PCR. The sample shows some 28,000 clones, roughly 91% of them seen only once. Germline assignment: CDR1 LNHDA and CDR2 SQIVND (reference sequence). CDR3 size: 18 residues. With 7 bases clipped from V and 2 bases from J, the junction kept 17 bases outside the gene matches. The sequenced sample was CD4+ T cells from peripheral blood mononuclear cells, obtained after pregnancy. The rearrangement uses TRBV19 and TRBJ2-3, with 8 positions matching TRBD2. The TCR was taken from a female donor with multiple sclerosis, enrolled in a pregnancy study. In DNA, the CDR3 is TGTGCCAGTAAAGGAGGGCGGGGGGCCGGAAAAGACACAGATACGCAGTATTTT. Its protein is CASKGGRGAGKDTDTQYF.